This TCR beta chain emerged from a study of T cells after yellow fever vaccination. Per germline, CDR1 DFQATT and CDR2 SNEGSKA (reference sequence). The CDR3 is 16 amino acids. Trimming left V 3 bases short and J 0 bases short, with 18 bases between. This clonotype was found once. From the 5' RACE reads, TCRdb called clonotypes with MiXCR, one entry per CDR3 protein. Here the sample spans under 550,000 distinct CDR3 sequences, 20% to 25% being singletons. The chain uses TRBV20-1 and TRBJ2-7, with unresolved D. Sample: PBMCs, taken about 20 days after the first yellow fever vaccination. This receptor was identified in a man aged 18 to 30 who received the YFV17D yellow fever vaccine. Here the CDR3 reads CSARRIHAPLSYEQYF. The CDR3 bases are TGCAGTGCTAGGAGGATTCACGCTCCACTCTCCTACGAGCAGTACTTC.